These 27 T cell receptor beta chains were sequenced from one sample in a study of CD8 T cells in Susac syndrome (dated by TCRdb to about 2019). Library preparation employed the immunoSEQ multiplex PCR assay. RNA was extracted with the RNeasy kit and roughly 0.45 to 1 ug was reverse transcribed using random hexamers. Through fastp at Q25 and MiXCR, TCRdb rebuilt clones from the public reads, retaining in-frame beta chains. Every CDR3 protein is listed once, alongside the most common genes and DNA of its rows. This sample gives about 120,000 distinct CDR3 sequences in total; just under 95% of them show up just once. Together, the top ten hold about 0.12% of the sample. The sequenced sample was CD8+ T cells from PBMCs. These receptors all stem from a human donor in good health.

This clonotype showed up just once. The chain has TRBV12-5 and TRBJ2-4; TRBD1 matches 7 bases. Germline V CDR1 and CDR2: LGHNT, FRNRAP. CDR3 length equals 15 residues. The ends lost 5 bases at V and 6 bases at J; junction bases unmatched: 10. The CDR3 sequence: CASGLTGARGNIQYF. CDR3 coding DNA: TGTGCTAGTGGTCTAACAGGGGCGCGAGGAAACATTCAGTACTTC.

The chain combines TRBV12-3 or TRBV12-4 with TRBJ2-1; TRBD1 might be the D (5 bases). CDR3 length: 14 residues. V lost 6 bases, J lost 4 bases, and 13 bases lay in between. CDR3 nucleotides: TGTGCCAGCAGGGCTGGGGCCGATTACAATGAGCAGTTCTTC. Amino acids: CASRAGADYNEQFF.

The V gene is TRBV29-1, the J gene TRBJ2-3, with D uncertain. There are 13 residues in the CDR3. The ends were cut back, 5 bases at V and 2 bases at J, with 11 bases in the middle. Germline CDR1 is SQVTM and CDR2 is ANQGSEA. In nucleotides, the CDR3 is TGCAGCGTTAGACTGGTTTTCACAGATACGCAGTATTTT. Amino acid sequence: CSVRLVFTDTQYF.

The J gene is TRBJ2-3, the V gene TRBV20-1, with D perhaps assigned TRBD1 or TRBD2 (5 bases each). CDR3 length: 12 residues. Germline CDR1 reads DFQATT; CDR2 reads SNEGSKA (reference sequence). Trimming removed 8 bases from V and 8 bases from J, with 17 bases in between. The CDR3 region has the DNA TGCAGTACGATCGGGGCGCTAATTACGCAGTATTTT. Protein: CSTIGALITQYF.

J is TRBJ1-5 and V is TRBV6-2 or TRBV6-3; D is unclear. Trimming took 5 bases from V and 0 from J, leaving 8 bases between them. The CDR3 has 14 amino acids. Looked up from germline, CDR1 is MNHEY and CDR2 is SVGEGT. CDR3: CASSPTSSNQPQHF. CDR3 DNA sequence: TGTGCCAGCAGTCCTACAAGTAGCAATCAGCCCCAGCATTTT.

This clonotype showed up just once. This chain uses TRBV7-3 with TRBJ2-5; perhaps D is TRBD1 or TRBD2 (5 bases each). This CDR3 has 14 amino acids. The germline V gene encodes CDR1 SGHTA and CDR2 FQGTGA. The V end was cut by 5 bases, the J end by 4 bases, with 14 bases between. The CDR3 DNA reads TGTGCCAGCAGCACGGGACCCGGCGGAGAGACCCAGTACTTC. Amino acids: CASSTGPGGETQYF. The entire variable domain, with the rest obtained from reference TRBV7-3 and TRBJ2-5, is as follows: GAGVSQTPSNKVTEKGKYVELRCDPISGHTALYWYRQSLGQGPEFLIYFQGTGAADDSGLPNDRFFAVRPEGSVSTLKIQRTERGDSAVYLCASSTGPGGETQYFGPGTRLLVL.

The chain has TRBV3-1 and TRBJ1-4; D is possibly TRBD1 (5 bases). With 4 bases removed from V and 8 bases from J, the gap between germline ends came to 11 bases. The CDR3 sequence is 13 residues long. In germline, CDR1 is LGHDT, CDR2 YNNKEL (reference sequence). The CDR3 sequence: CASSPGWDEKLFF. The CDR3 coding sequence is TGTGCCAGCAGCCCCGGTTGGGACGAAAAACTGTTTTTT.

The gene calls are TRBV18 and TRBJ1-1; D gene unclear. Germline V gives CDR1 KGHSH, CDR2 LQKENI. Trimming pared 1 base from V and 1 base from J, leaving 10 bases between. The CDR3 has 15 residues. The CDR3, as DNA: TGTGCCAGCTCACCACAAGTGGGAGGGAACACTGAAGCTTTCTTT. Translation gives CASSPQVGGNTEAFF.

The CDR3 nucleotides are TGTGCCAGCAGCCTGCGGCGAAGCTCCTACAATGAGCAGTTCTTC. Translating gives CASSLRRSSYNEQFF. The chain joins TRBV2 to TRBJ2-1; D gene uncertain. In germline, CDR1 is SNHLY, CDR2 FYNNEI. The ends were cut back, 6 bases at V and 0 bases at J, with 12 bases in the middle. This CDR3 is built from 15 residues.

In this sample, this clonotype turned up once. V is TRBV6-5 and J is TRBJ2-7, with D perhaps assigned TRBD1 or TRBD2 (5 bases each). V lost 2 bases and J 1 base, leaving 12 bases between the germline ends. The CDR3 runs to 15 residues. Germline V CDR1 and CDR2: MNHEY, SVGAGI. This CDR3 is CASSYGAEGSYEQYF. CDR3 coding DNA: TGTGCCAGCAGTTACGGGGCAGAGGGGTCCTACGAGCAGTACTTC.

CDR3 in DNA: TGTGCCAGCAGTTCCCGGGTTAGCAGAAGAGCCTACAATGAGCAGTTCTTC. Its protein product is CASSSRVSRRAYNEQFF. J is TRBJ2-1 and V is TRBV27; D gene ambiguous. The CDR3 runs to 17 residues. Germline V gene sequence: CDR1 MNHEY, CDR2 SMNVEV (reference sequence). Trimming shortened V by 4 bases and J by 2 bases, and 18 bases separated the two germline ends.

This clonotype was counted only a few times. This chain links TRBV30 with TRBJ2-7, with 8 bases lining up with TRBD2. CDR3 size: 13 residues. V trimming: 4 bases; J trimming: 6 bases; junction bases outside the gene matches: 8. The germline CDR1 and CDR2 sequences are GTSNPN and SVGIG (reference sequence). The CDR3, as DNA: TGTGCCTGGACCCCCGCGGGGGGATCCGAGCAGTACTTC. This gives the protein CAWTPAGGSEQYF.

The V gene is TRBV7-8, the J gene TRBJ2-1; perhaps TRBD1 as D (6 bases). Germline V gene sequence: CDR1 SGHVS, CDR2 FQNEAQ. Deletions cut 0 bases from V and 4 bases from J, with 10 bases between. The CDR3 is 15 amino acids. CDR3 sequence reads: CASSLAGGQYNEQFF. The CDR3 coding sequence is TGTGCCAGCAGCTTAGCGGGCGGACAGTACAATGAGCAGTTCTTC.

This clonotype occurred once. J is TRBJ2-7 and V is TRBV7-3; TRBD1 aligns across 8 bases. The germline V gene has CDR1 SGHTA and CDR2 FQGTGA. The CDR3 extends over 15 amino acids. Unmatched junction bases numbered 5, after V lost 2 bases and J lost 2 bases. The CDR3 DNA reads TGTGCCAGCAGCTTAGGTCCCAGGGGGCCCTACGAGCAGTACTTC. Translating it yields CASSLGPRGPYEQYF.

The sample holds one count of this clonotype. V is TRBV6-2 or TRBV6-3 and J is TRBJ2-1, with 11 nucleotides matching TRBD2. The CDR3 consists of 17 residues. V lost 5 bases to trimming and J lost 0 bases; unmatched junction nucleotides: 6. CDR1 is MNHEY, CDR2 SVGEGT, per germline. Here the CDR3 DNA reads TGTGCCAGCAGTCATACCACTAGCGGGAGCTCCTACAATGAGCAGTTCTTC. Residues: CASSHTTSGSSYNEQFF.

The chain recombines TRBV5-4 with TRBJ1-2; TRBD1 aligns across 7 bases. J gave up 4 bases and V 3 bases, and 9 bases lay outside the gene matches. This CDR3 is built from 15 residues. Germline-derived CDR1 and CDR2 are SGHNT and YYREEE (reference sequence). CDR3 bases: TGTGCCAGCAGCTCCCAGGGGGATCGAGGCTATGGCTACACCTTC. This codes for CASSSQGDRGYGYTF.

The rearrangement uses TRBV15 and TRBJ1-1, with 8 nucleotides matching TRBD1. V trimming: 5 bases; J trimming: 4 bases; junction bases outside the gene matches: 12. The CDR3 sequence is 16 residues long. Germline CDR1 and CDR2: LNHNV and YYDKDF (reference sequence). The CDR3 is CATSVELTGAGTEAFF. DNA for the CDR3: TGTGCCACCAGCGTTGAATTGACAGGGGCGGGCACTGAAGCTTTCTTT.

The chain combines TRBV21-1 with TRBJ2-3; the table calls TRBD2, which could not be checked here. TRBV21-1 is flagged as a pseudogene. This CDR3 has 17 residues. The CDR3 is CASPPRDTGTSTDTQYF. The CDR3 DNA reads as TGTGCCAGCCCCCCTCGGGACACCGGGACTAGCACAGATACGCAGTATTTT.

The gene calls are TRBV7-2 and TRBJ1-1; unclear D gene. Germline CDR1 is SGHTA and CDR2 is FQGNSA. CDR3 length: 13 amino acids. V lost 1 base to trimming and J lost 10 bases, with 13 bases between them. The chain's CDR3 is CASSLDWRDGAFF. The CDR3 coding sequence is TGTGCCAGCAGCTTAGATTGGAGGGATGGAGCTTTCTTT.

The chain carries TRBV25-1 and TRBJ1-1; 7 bases are shared with TRBD1. The CDR3 has 14 residues. V was clipped by 4 bases and J by 6 bases; unmatched bases: 8. CDR1 and CDR2 from the germline V gene are MGHDK and SYGVNS. The CDR3 reads CASSGRQGLPEAFF. For the CDR3, the DNA is TGTGCCAGCAGTGGACGACAGGGACTGCCTGAAGCTTTCTTT.

The gene calls are TRBV7-9 and TRBJ2-5; D not certain. V lost 5 bases and J lost 0, with 10 bases in between. Germline CDR1 and CDR2: SEHNR and FQNEAQ (reference sequence). CDR3 length equals 14 residues. In DNA, the CDR3 is TGTGCCAGCAGCCTAAGCCGGGACCAAGAGACCCAGTACTTC. Translating it yields CASSLSRDQETQYF.

This chain connects TRBV5-1 to TRBJ2-7; D uncertain. The CDR3 spans 13 residues. The V gene's germline CDR1 is SGHRS and CDR2 YFSETQ. Trimming left V 2 bases short and J 4 bases short, with 10 bases between. The CDR3 DNA sequence: TGCGCCAGCAGCTTCGCTACAGAGTACGAGCAGTACTTC. Residues: CASSFATEYEQYF.

The gene calls are TRBV14 and TRBJ2-5; D not certain. Trimming left V 2 bases short and J 1 base short, with 26 bases between. The length of the CDR3 is 20 residues. Per the germline V gene, CDR1 is SGHDN and CDR2 is FVKESK. The CDR3 bases are TGTGCCAGCAGCCAAAGATCGGTTGGGGTCAGTTTCTCCCCCCAAGAGACCCAGTACTTC. This translates into CASSQRSVGVSFSPQETQYF.

V is TRBV4-2 and J is TRBJ2-3; 10 bases are a match to TRBD2. Germline CDR1 LGHNA, CDR2 YNFKEQ. Trimming removed 5 bases from V and 2 bases from J; junction bases left unmatched: 10. This CDR3 comprises 17 residues. As DNA, the CDR3 is TGTGCCAGCAGCTCAGAGGTAGCGGGAGGCACCACAGATACGCAGTATTTT. Translating gives CASSSEVAGGTTDTQYF.

This chain uses TRBV20-1 with TRBJ2-7; TRBD1 might be the D (6 bases). Germline CDR1 DFQATT, CDR2 SNEGSKA (reference sequence). This CDR3 has 17 residues. The V gene lost 2 bases and the J gene lost 5 bases, with 25 bases spanning the gap. CDR3: CSARLETTGDVIDEQYF. CDR3 bases: TGCAGTGCTAGACTAGAAACGACAGGTGATGTGATAGACGAGCAGTACTTC.

V and J are TRBV5-1 and TRBJ2-3; D perhaps matches TRBD1 (5 bases). CDR1 and CDR2 (germline): SGHRS, YFSETQ. V shed 4 bases and J shed 0 bases, with 9 bases lying between them. The CDR3 has 14 amino acids. The chain's CDR3 is CASSVTDSTDTQYF. CDR3 nucleotide sequence: TGCGCCAGCAGCGTGACAGATAGCACAGATACGCAGTATTTT.

V is TRBV20-1 and J is TRBJ2-2, with D tentatively TRBD1 or TRBD2 (5 bases each). This CDR3 contains 17 residues. Deletions cut 4 bases from V and 0 bases from J, with 18 bases between. Germline CDR1 is DFQATT and CDR2 is SNEGSKA (reference sequence). The CDR3 bases are TGCAGTGCTACCCGGGACGGCAAGATGTCGAACACCGGGGAGCTGTTTTTT. This gives the protein CSATRDGKMSNTGELFF.